The 11 T cell receptor beta chains below come from one sample, sequenced in a study of identifying expanded T cells in peripheral blood. Assay used: immunoSEQ multiplex PCR; TCRdb lists only in-frame clones, some missing. Of about 94,000 clones listed, roughly 87% are singletons. The sequencing input was blood. All receptors derive from a person between 18 and 69 years old in good health.

The J gene is TRBJ1-1, the V gene TRBV29-1; weak D call: TRBD1 (5 bases). CDR3 size: 14 residues. The V end lost 6 bases, the J end lost 0 bases, and 14 bases lay between the germline ends. CDR1 and CDR2 from the germline V gene are SQVTM and ANQGSEA. The CDR3 sequence: CSVVVGDLNTEAFF. In nucleotides, the CDR3 is TGCAGCGTCGTTGTAGGGGATTTGAACACTGAAGCTTTCTTT.

This chain links TRBV6-1 with TRBJ1-2; D uncertain. Trimming cost V 1 base and J 6 bases, with 12 bases left between them. CDR1 is MNHNS, CDR2 SASEGT, per germline. The CDR3 covers 14 residues. The CDR3 spells CASSEEGLGNGYTF. In DNA, the CDR3 is TGTGCCAGCAGTGAAGAGGGTTTAGGTAATGGCTACACCTTC.

The count of this clone is one. The chain joins TRBV4-1 to TRBJ2-5, with no clear D. Trimming stripped 2 bases from V and 7 bases from J, with 26 bases between. The CDR3 has 18 amino acids. Germline lookup yields CDR1 MGHRA and CDR2 YSYEKL. The CDR3 reads CASSQQPPARLPTPTQYF. The CDR3 DNA is TGCGCCAGCAGCCAACAGCCCCCGGCACGACTGCCCACGCCGACCCAGTACTTC.

The table lists this clone with a few counts. The V gene is TRBV27, the J gene TRBJ2-3; D is tentatively TRBD1 or TRBD2 (5 bases each). Deletions cut 5 bases from V and 2 bases from J, with 20 bases between. Germline V gene sequence: CDR1 MNHEY, CDR2 SMNVEV (reference sequence). The CDR3 loop spans 17 amino acids. The CDR3 is CASSLGRKRGPTDTQYF. The CDR3 nucleotides read TGTGCCAGCAGTCTGGGACGGAAACGAGGCCCCACAGATACGCAGTATTTT.

A single count supports this clone. V gene TRBV29-1 combines with J gene TRBJ2-7; D is possibly TRBD2 (5 bases). The germline V gene encodes CDR1 SQVTM and CDR2 ANQGSEA. The ends were cut back, 7 bases at V and 8 bases at J, with 12 bases in the middle. CDR3 length equals 10 residues. CDR3 in amino acids: CSAAGEQQYF. CDR3 bases: TGCAGCGCCGCTGGGGAGCAGCAGTACTTC.

The chain couples TRBV4-2 to TRBJ1-2; 7 positions match TRBD1. V trimming: 0 bases; J trimming: 2 bases; junction bases outside the gene matches: 6. The CDR3 runs 16 residues. Germline values: CDR1 LGHNA, CDR2 YNFKEQ. CDR3 region: CASSQDWGDSNYGYTF. The CDR3 DNA follows: TGTGCCAGCAGCCAAGATTGGGGGGACAGCAACTATGGCTACACCTTC.

CDR3 loop: CASSGTGGTEAFF. In DNA form, the CDR3 reads TGCGCCAGCAGTGGAACAGGGGGAACTGAAGCTTTCTTT. The chain uses TRBV10-1 and TRBJ1-1; 8 bases agree with TRBD1. The ends lost 4 bases at V and 5 bases at J; junction bases unmatched: 3. This CDR3 is 13 amino acids long. Germline V lookup: CDR1 WNHNN, CDR2 SYGVQD (reference sequence).

V gene TRBV7-9 combines with J gene TRBJ1-2, with 9 bases that match TRBD1. The germline V gene has CDR1 SEHNR and CDR2 FQNEAQ (reference sequence). V lost 5 bases to trimming and J lost 4 bases; unmatched junction nucleotides: 8. The CDR3 has 15 residues. In DNA, the CDR3 is TGTGCCAGCAGCCTTTTGGGGACAGGGTCCTATGGCTACACCTTC. Its protein product is CASSLLGTGSYGYTF.

This clone was observed once. The chain combines TRBV27 with TRBJ2-5; tentative D call: TRBD2 (6 bases). The J call may be in error: the DNA end matches TRBJ2-7 better. The CDR3 has 16 residues. Germline lookup yields CDR1 MNHEY and CDR2 SMNVEV (reference sequence). Here the CDR3 DNA reads TGTGCCAGCACCCCCTCCCGGGACTCTTTACCCTACGAGCAGTACTTC. It codes for CASTPSRDSLPYEQYF.

This rearrangement joins TRBV5-4 to TRBJ2-2; D ambiguous. The CDR3 totals 16 residues. Trimming stripped 1 base from V and 1 base from J, with 11 bases between. Per germline, CDR1 SGHNT and CDR2 YYREEE (reference sequence). CDR3: CASSLTKGMNTGELFF. DNA of the CDR3: TGTGCCAGCAGCTTGACGAAGGGCATGAACACCGGGGAGCTGTTTTTT.

V gene TRBV19 combines with J gene TRBJ1-1; tentatively, D is TRBD1 (6 bases). V gave up 5 bases and J gave up 6 bases, with 19 bases separating them. There are 15 residues in the CDR3. Per the germline V gene, CDR1 is LNHDA and CDR2 is SQIVND (reference sequence). This chain's CDR3 is CASSPLNRVFAEAFF. The CDR3 DNA is TGTGCCAGTAGTCCCCTCAACAGGGTTTTCGCTGAAGCTTTCTTT.